This T cell receptor beta chain was recovered during a study of T cell repertoires in ileal Crohn's disease. Study context: Thiopurines (about eleven) or anti-TNF agents (about 19) were given postoperatively to about half.

Time point denoted: neoterminal ileum biopsy at postoperative endoscopy, about 6 months after surgery. To note about this clone: What it binds is unknown.

Overall study findings and caveats: All patients with clonality above 26.8% had endoscopic recurrence. Compared with CD4 T cells, sorted CD8 cells carried more expanded clones.

Germline V gene sequence: CDR1 MDHEN, CDR2 SYDVKM. Trimming took off 3 bases at V and 6 bases at J, with 12 bases between the two ends. This CDR3 comprises 14 residues. TCRdb's copy holds only in-frame clones and misses some; the assay was immunoSEQ multiplex PCR. The sample has 10,000 to 15,000 clones, around 80% seen once. The source material was ileal tissue. The chain joins TRBV28 to TRBJ1-3, with no clear D. The sequence came from an adult with Crohn's disease. CDR3 in DNA: TGTGCCAGCAGTTTCGTTCGGGAGGTAAACACCATATATTTT. Translation: CASSFVREVNTIYF.